The sequence of this T cell receptor beta chain was determined in a study of T-cell reconstitution after alpha-beta-depleted transplantation in children. Whole-study results and caveats: Some patients' high day-60 TCRbeta diversity was attributed to recipient cells surviving conditioning. Most T-cell counts and diversity one year after the transplant came from T cells that were newly produced. About two months after transplant, alpha-beta T cells reportedly came from several hundred expanded graft clones.

Turning to this clonotype: Its target is unknown.

For TCRbeta, the library was prepared with unique molecular identifiers. TCRdb called the PCR reads again in MiXCR, with one record for every CDR3 protein. Among under 750,000 distinct CDR3 sequences listed, 23% were seen once. The CDR3 length is 16 residues. Trimming shortened V by 6 bases and J by 4 bases, and 21 bases separated the two germline ends. Germline CDR1 and CDR2: MNHEY and SVGEGT. The sequenced sample was PBMCs, mostly from graft donor cells, obtained 360 days after TCRalphabeta/CD19-depleted stem cell transplant. This chain connects TRBV6-2 or TRBV6-3 to TRBJ2-5, with a possible D match to TRBD2 (5 bases). The TCR was taken from a boy in the first two years of life who had a stem cell transplant for acute myeloid leukemia, so the T cells may come from the graft donor. The CDR3 nucleotides are TGTGCCAGCAGAAACGACGCCTTGGGAGTTTCAGAGACCCAGTACTTC. Translated, it gives CASRNDALGVSETQYF.